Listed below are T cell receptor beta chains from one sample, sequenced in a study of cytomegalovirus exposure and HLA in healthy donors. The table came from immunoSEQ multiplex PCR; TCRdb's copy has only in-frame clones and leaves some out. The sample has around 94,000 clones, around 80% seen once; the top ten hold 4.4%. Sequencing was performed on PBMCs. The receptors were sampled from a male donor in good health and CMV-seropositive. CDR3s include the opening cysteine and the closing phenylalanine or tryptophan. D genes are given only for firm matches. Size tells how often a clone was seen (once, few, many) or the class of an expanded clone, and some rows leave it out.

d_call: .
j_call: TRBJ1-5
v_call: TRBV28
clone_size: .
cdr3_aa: CASSQGHSNQPQHF
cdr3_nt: TGTGCCAGCAGTCAGGGTCATAGCAATCAGCCCCAGCATTTT

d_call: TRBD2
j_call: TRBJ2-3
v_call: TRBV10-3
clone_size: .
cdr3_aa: CAISGKAIGTSGSTDTQYF
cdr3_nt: TGTGCCATCAGTGGGAAAGCCATAGGGACTAGCGGGAGCACAGATACGCAGTATTTT

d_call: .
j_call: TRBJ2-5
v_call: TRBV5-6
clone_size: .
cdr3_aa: CASSLVGRGMGETQYF
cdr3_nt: TGTGCCAGCAGCTTGGTGGGCCGTGGAATGGGAGAGACCCAGTACTTC

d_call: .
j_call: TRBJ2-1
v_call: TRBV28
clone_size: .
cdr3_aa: CASRGGGSSYNEQFF
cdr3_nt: TGTGCCAGCAGGGGGGGCGGGAGCTCCTACAATGAGCAGTTCTTC

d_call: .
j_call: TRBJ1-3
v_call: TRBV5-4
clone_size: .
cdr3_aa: CASSPRRGRGNTIYF
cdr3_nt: TGTGCCAGCAGCCCCCGGCGGGGGAGGGGAAACACCATATATTTT

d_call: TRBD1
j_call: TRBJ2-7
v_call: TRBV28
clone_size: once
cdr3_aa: CASTGTGGYEQYF
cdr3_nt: TGTGCCAGCACAGGGACAGGGGGCTACGAGCAGTACTTC

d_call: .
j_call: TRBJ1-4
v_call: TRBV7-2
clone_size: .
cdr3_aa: CASRPGSQGEKLFF
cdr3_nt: TGTGCCAGCAGACCGGGATCTCAGGGGGAAAAACTGTTTTTT

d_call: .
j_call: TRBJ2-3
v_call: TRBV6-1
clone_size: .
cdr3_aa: CASSEDFSGADTQYF
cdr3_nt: TGTGCCAGCAGTGAAGACTTTTCGGGGGCAGATACGCAGTATTTT

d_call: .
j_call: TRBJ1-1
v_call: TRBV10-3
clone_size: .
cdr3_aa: CAISASSRVNTEAFF
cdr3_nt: TGTGCCATCAGTGCCTCCTCCAGGGTGAACACTGAAGCTTTCTTT

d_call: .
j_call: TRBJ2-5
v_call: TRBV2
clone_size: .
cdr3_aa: CASRDSLQETQYF
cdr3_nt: TGTGCCAGCAGGGACAGCCTGCAAGAGACCCAGTACTTC

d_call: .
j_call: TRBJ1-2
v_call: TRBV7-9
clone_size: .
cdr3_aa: CASSLSSGYDYGYTF
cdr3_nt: TGTGCCAGCAGCTTGTCTTCAGGGTACGACTATGGCTACACCTTC

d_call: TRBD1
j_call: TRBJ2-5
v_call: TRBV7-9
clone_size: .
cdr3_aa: CASREGGRGETQYF
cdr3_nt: TGTGCCAGCAGGGAAGGGGGCCGGGGAGAGACCCAGTACTTC

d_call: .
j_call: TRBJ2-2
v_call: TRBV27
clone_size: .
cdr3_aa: CASTYETTLWNTGELFF
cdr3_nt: TGTGCCAGCACTTATGAGACGACACTTTGGAACACCGGGGAGCTGTTTTTT

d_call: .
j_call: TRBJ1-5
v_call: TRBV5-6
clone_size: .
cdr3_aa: CASSSQGQPQHF
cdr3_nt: TGTGCCAGCAGCTCCCAGGGCCAGCCCCAGCATTTT

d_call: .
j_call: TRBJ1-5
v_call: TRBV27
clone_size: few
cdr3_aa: CASSLLGTPDQPQHF
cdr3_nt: TGTGCCAGCAGTCTTCTCGGGACTCCGGATCAGCCCCAGCATTTT

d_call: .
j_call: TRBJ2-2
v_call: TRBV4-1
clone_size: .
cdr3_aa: CASSQDLGSNTGELFF
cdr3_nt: TGCGCCAGCAGCCAAGACCTTGGCTCCAACACCGGGGAGCTGTTTTTT

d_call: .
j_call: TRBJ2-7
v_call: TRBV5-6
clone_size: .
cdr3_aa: CASSLGEDSSYEQYF
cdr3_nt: TGTGCCAGCAGCTTAGGGGAGGATAGCTCCTACGAGCAGTACTTC

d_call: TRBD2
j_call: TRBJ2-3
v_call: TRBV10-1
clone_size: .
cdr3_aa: CASSDIRREMADTQYF
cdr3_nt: TGCGCCAGCAGTGACATAAGGCGGGAGATGGCAGATACGCAGTATTTT

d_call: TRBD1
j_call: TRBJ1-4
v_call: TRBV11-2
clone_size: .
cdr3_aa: CASSSDRDRLFGRKKLFF
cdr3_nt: TGTGCCAGCAGCTCGGACCGGGACAGACTCTTCGGGAGAAAGAAACTGTTTTTT

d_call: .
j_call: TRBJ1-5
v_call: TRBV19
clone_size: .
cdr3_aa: CASSISTAGVQPQHF
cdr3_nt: TGTGCCAGTAGTATTAGCACAGCGGGGGTGCAGCCCCAGCATTTT

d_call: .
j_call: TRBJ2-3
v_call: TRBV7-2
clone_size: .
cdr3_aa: CASSSLTGTDTQYF
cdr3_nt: TGTGCCAGCAGCTCCCTTACAGGCACAGATACGCAGTATTTT

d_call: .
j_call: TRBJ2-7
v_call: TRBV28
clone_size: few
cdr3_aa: CASSLFPGMYEQYF
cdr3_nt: TGTGCCAGCAGTTTATTTCCGGGGATGTACGAGCAGTACTTC

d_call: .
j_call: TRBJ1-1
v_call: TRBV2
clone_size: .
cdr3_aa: CASSDPGQINTEAFF
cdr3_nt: TGTGCCAGCAGTGATCCCGGACAGATAAACACTGAAGCTTTCTTT

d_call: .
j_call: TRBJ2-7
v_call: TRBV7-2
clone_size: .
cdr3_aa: CASSLSDTSYEQYF
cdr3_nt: TGTGCCAGCAGCTTATCGGACACTTCTTACGAGCAGTACTTC

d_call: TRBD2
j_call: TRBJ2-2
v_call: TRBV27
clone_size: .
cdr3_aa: CASKLKLAGNTGELFF
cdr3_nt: TGTGCCAGCAAATTAAAACTAGCGGGTAACACCGGGGAGCTGTTTTTT

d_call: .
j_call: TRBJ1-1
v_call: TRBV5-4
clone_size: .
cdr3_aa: CASSDRMNTEAFF
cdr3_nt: TGTGCCAGCAGCGACAGGATGAACACTGAAGCTTTCTTT

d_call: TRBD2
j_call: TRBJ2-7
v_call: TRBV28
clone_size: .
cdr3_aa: CAGSLIGGSPPYEQYF
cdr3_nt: TGTGCCGGCAGTTTAATAGGCGGGAGCCCCCCCTACGAGCAGTACTTC

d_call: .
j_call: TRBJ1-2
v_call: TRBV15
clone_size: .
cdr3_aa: CATSREAGNYGYTF
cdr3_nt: TGTGCCACCAGCAGAGAAGCAGGAAACTATGGCTACACCTTC

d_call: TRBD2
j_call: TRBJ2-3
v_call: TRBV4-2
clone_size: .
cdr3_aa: CASSQEGVGAGAEDTQYF
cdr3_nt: TGTGCCAGCAGCCAAGAGGGGGTCGGAGCGGGGGCAGAGGATACGCAGTATTTT

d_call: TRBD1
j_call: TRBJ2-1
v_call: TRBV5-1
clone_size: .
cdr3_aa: CASSLGTGGYNEQFF
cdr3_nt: TGCGCCAGCAGCCTAGGGACAGGGGGCTACAATGAGCAGTTCTTC

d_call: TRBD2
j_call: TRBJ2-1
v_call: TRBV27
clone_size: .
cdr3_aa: CTAGLSSYNEQFF
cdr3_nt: TGTACAGCGGGGCTGAGCTCCTACAATGAGCAGTTCTTC

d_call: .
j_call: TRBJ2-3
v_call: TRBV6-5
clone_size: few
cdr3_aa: CASFGGVTQYF
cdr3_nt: TGTGCCAGCTTTGGGGGCGTTACGCAGTATTTT

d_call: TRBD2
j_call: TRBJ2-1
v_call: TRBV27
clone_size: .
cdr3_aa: CASSSFRGLAGGRNEQFF
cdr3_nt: TGTGCCAGCAGTTCCTTCAGGGGACTAGCGGGAGGTAGGAATGAGCAGTTCTTC

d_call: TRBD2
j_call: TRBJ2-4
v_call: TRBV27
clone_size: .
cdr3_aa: CASSAYPPRVAGGLAKNIQYF
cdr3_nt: TGTGCCAGCAGTGCATACCCCCCCCGAGTAGCGGGCGGCCTAGCCAAAAACATTCAGTACTTC

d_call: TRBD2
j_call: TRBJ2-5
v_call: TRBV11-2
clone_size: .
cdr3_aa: CASSLGSGMVEETQYF
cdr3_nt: TGTGCCAGCAGCTTAGGTAGCGGGATGGTGGAAGAGACCCAGTACTTC

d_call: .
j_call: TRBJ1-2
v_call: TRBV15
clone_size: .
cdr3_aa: CATSRDLRGDYGYTF
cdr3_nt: TGTGCCACCAGCAGAGATCTCAGAGGCGACTATGGCTACACCTTC

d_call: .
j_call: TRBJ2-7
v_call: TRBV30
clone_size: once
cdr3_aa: CAWSVAVGYEKYF
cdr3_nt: TGTGCCTGGAGTGTAGCGGTTGGCTACGAGAAGTACTTC

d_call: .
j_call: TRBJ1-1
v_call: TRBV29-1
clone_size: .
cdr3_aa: CRPRRFVNTEAFF
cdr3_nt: TGCAGGCCGCGGAGGTTTGTGAACACTGAAGCTTTCTTT

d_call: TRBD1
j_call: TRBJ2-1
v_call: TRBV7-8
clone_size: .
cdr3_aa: CASSLIRDRGWYEQFF
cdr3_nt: TGTGCCAGCAGCTTAATCCGCGACAGGGGTTGGTATGAGCAGTTCTTC

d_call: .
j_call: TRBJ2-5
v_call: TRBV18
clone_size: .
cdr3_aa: CASSQTGGMETQYF
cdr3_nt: TGTGCCAGCTCGCAGACAGGCGGTATGGAGACCCAGTACTTC

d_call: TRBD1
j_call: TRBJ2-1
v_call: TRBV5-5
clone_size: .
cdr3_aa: CASSRDSNEQFF
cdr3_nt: TGTGCCAGCAGCCGGGACAGCAATGAGCAGTTCTTC

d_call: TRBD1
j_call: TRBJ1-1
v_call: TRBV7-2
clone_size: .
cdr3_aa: CASSSRTGLISSTEAFF
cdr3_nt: TGTGCCAGCAGTTCACGGACAGGGTTGATTTCTTCCACTGAAGCTTTCTTT

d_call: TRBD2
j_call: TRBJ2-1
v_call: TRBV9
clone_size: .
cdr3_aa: CASSVLAGGNNEQFF
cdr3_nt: TGTGCCAGCAGCGTTTTAGCGGGGGGGAACAATGAGCAGTTCTTC

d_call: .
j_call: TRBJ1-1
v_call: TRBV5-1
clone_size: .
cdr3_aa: CASSLEITANTEAFF
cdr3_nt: TGCGCCAGCAGCTTGGAAATAACAGCGAACACTGAAGCTTTCTTT

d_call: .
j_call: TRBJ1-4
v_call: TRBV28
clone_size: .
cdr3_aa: CASSLLVLTNEKLFF
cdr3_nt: TGTGCCAGCAGCCTCTTAGTTCTAACTAATGAAAAACTGTTTTTT

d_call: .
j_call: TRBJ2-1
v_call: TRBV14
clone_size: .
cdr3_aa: CASSQDRNEQFF
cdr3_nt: TGTGCCAGCAGCCAAGATCGTAATGAGCAGTTCTTC

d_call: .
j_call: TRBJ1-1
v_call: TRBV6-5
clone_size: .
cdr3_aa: CASSPAGAVTEAFF
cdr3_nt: TGTGCCAGCAGCCCCGCTGGGGCGGTCACTGAAGCTTTCTTT

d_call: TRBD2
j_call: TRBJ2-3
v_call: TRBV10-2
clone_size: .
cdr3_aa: CATGVAGNWDTQYF
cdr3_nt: TGCGCCACAGGGGTAGCGGGAAATTGGGATACGCAGTATTTT

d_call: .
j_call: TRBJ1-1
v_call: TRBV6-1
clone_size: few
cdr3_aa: CASLGGTEAFF
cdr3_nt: TGTGCCAGCCTAGGGGGAACTGAAGCTTTCTTT